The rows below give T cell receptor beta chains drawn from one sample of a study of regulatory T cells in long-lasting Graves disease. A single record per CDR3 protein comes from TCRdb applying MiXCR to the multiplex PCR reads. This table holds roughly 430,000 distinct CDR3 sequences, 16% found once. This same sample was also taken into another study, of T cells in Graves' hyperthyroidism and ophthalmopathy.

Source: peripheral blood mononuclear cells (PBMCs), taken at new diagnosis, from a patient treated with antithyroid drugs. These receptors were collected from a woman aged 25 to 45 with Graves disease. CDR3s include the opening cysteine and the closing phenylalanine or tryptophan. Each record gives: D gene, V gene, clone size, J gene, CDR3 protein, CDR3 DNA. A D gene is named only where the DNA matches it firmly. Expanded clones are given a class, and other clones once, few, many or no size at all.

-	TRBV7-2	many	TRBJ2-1	CASSLEGLRYNEQFF	TGTGCCAGCAGCTTAGAAGGTCTACGTTACAATGAGCAGTTCTTC
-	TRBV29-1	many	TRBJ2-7	CSVATGTTSSYEQYF	TGCAGCGTTGCGACCGGGACGACCAGCTCCTACGAGCAGTACTTC
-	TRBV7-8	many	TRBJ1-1	CASSLMYPTGEAFF	TGTGCCAGCAGCTTGATGTATCCAACAGGTGAAGCTTTCTTT
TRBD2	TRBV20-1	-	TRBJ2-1	CSAGWTSGRAGEQFF	TGCAGTGCTGGTTGGACTAGCGGGAGGGCCGGTGAGCAGTTCTTC
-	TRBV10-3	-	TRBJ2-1	CASSGVPSYNEQFF	TGTGCCTCCTCTGGAGTTCCCTCCTACAATGAGCAGTTCTTC
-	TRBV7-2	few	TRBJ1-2	CASSLVAGDFYGYTF	TGTGCCAGCAGCTTAGTGGCAGGAGATTTCTATGGCTACACCTTC
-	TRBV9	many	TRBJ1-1	CASSVDGRGNTEAFF	TGTGCCAGCAGCGTAGACGGAAGAGGGAACACTGAAGCTTTCTTT
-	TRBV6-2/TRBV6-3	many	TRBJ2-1	CASKPAASSYNEQFF	TGTGCCAGCAAGCCAGCGGCCTCATCCTACAATGAGCAGTTCTTC
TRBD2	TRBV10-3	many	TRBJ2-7	CAISASGDSSGVEAYEQYF	TGTGCCATCAGTGCATCGGGGGATTCTAGCGGGGTCGAAGCCTACGAGCAGTACTTC
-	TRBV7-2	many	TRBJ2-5	CASSWEVRDTMQETQYF	TGTGCCAGCAGCTGGGAGGTCCGGGACACCATGCAAGAGACCCAGTACTTC
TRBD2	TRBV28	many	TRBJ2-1	CASRPAGGNNEQFF	TGTGCCAGCAGACCAGCGGGAGGGAACAATGAGCAGTTCTTC
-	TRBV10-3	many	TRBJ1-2	CAISADGNYGCTF	TGTGCCATCAGTGCCGACGGAAACTATGGCTGCACCTTC
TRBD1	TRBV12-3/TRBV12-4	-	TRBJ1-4	CASSRSQGSEKLFF	TGTGCCAGCAGCAGATCACAGGGGAGTGAAAAACTGTTTTTT
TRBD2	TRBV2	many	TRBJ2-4	CASTGRAKNIQYF	TGTGCCAGCACCGGGAGGGCCAAAAACATTCAGTACTTC
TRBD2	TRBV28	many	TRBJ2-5	CASSFKTSGGLQETQYF	TGTGCCAGCAGTTTTAAGACTAGCGGGGGACTCCAAGAGACCCAGTACTTC
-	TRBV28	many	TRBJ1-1	CASSFAGANTEAFF	TGTGCCAGCAGTTTTGCGGGGGCGAACACTGAAGCTTTCTTT
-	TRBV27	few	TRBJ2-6	CASSSGVGSSGANVLTF	TGTGCCAGCAGCTCCGGAGTAGGGAGCTCTGGGGCCAACGTCCTGACTTTC
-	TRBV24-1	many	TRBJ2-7	CATSELEGYEQYF	TGTGCCACCAGTGAATTGGAAGGTTACGAGCAGTACTTC
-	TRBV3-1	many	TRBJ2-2	CASSQVMESSTGELFF	TGTGCCAGCAGCCAAGTCATGGAAAGTAGTACCGGGGAGCTGTTTTTT
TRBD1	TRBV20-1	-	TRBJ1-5	CSAEDRVYDQPQHF	TGCAGTGCAGAGGACAGGGTGTATGATCAGCCCCAGCATTTT
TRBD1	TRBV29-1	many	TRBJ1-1	CSAKTTGATNVEAFF	TGCAGCGCCAAAACGACAGGGGCTACGAACGTCGAAGCTTTCTTT
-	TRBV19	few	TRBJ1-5	CASSIGRNQPQHF	TGTGCCAGTAGTATAGGTCGCAATCAGCCCCAGCATTTT
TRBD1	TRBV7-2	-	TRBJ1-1	CASRSRGGMNTEAFF	TGTGCCAGCAGGTCCAGGGGGGGAATGAACACTGAAGCTTTCTTT
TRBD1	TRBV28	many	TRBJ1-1	CASTPSGTGMTEAFF	TGTGCCAGCACCCCTTCCGGGACAGGGATGACTGAAGCTTTCTTT
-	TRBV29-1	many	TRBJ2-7	CSVLRGTEQYF	TGCAGCGTTCTCCGAGGGACCGAGCAGTACTTC
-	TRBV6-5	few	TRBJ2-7	CASSYSGIPRNEQYF	TGTGCCAGCAGTTACTCGGGCATACCCAGGAACGAGCAGTACTTC
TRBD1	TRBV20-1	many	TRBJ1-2	CSATDPRTGSNYGYTF	TGCAGTGCTACGGACCCCCGGACAGGCTCTAACTATGGCTACACCTTC
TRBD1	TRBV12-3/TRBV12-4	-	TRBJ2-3	CASSSTGIGADTQYF	TGTGCCAGCAGTTCGACAGGGATTGGGGCAGATACGCAGTATTTT
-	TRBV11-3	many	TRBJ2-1	CASSLVGISGGRLQFF	TGTGCCAGCAGCTTAGTTGGTATTAGCGGTGGGAGGTTGCAGTTCTTC
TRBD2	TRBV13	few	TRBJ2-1	CASSTYFYSGSDSSYNEQFF	TGTGCCAGCAGTACGTATTTTTATAGCGGGAGTGATAGCTCCTACAATGAGCAGTTCTTC
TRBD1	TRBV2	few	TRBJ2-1	CASITGQGYNEQFF	TGTGCCAGCATTACCGGACAGGGTTACAATGAGCAGTTCTTC
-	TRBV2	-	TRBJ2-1	CAGETGRGTYNEQFF	TGTGCCGGGGAAACAGGGAGAGGGACCTACAATGAGCAGTTCTTC
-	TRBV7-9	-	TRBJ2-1	CASRMAESGNEQFF	TGTGCCAGCCGGATGGCAGAATCGGGCAATGAGCAGTTCTTC
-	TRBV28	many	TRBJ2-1	CASRQVRLDEQFF	TGTGCCAGCAGACAGGTTAGGTTGGATGAGCAGTTCTTC
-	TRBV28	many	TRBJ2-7	CASSLGQLGREQYF	TGTGCCAGCAGTTTAGGGCAACTCGGCCGCGAGCAGTACTTC
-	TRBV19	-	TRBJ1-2	CASTPPEQLNYGYTF	TGTGCCAGTACTCCACCGGAACAGCTTAACTATGGCTACACCTTC
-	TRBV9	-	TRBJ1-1	CASSVEGGGGSNTEAFF	TGTGCCAGCAGCGTAGAGGGGGGGGGGGGGTCGAACACTGAAGCTTTCTTT
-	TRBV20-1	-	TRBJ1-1	CSARPQLNTEAFF	TGCAGTGCTAGGCCCCAGTTGAACACTGAAGCTTTCTTT
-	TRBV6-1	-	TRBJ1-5	CASSGWDNQPQHF	TGTGCCAGCAGCGGGTGGGACAATCAGCCCCAGCATTTT
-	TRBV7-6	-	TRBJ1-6	CASSLREGGLDSPLHF	TGTGCCAGCAGCTTAAGGGAGGGGGGGCTCGATTCACCCCTCCACTTT
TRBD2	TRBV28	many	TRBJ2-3	CASSFPSGRGTDTQYF	TGTGCCAGCAGTTTCCCCAGCGGGAGAGGCACAGATACGCAGTATTTT
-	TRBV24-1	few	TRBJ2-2	CATSDPSRNFDGELFF	TGTGCCACCAGTGACCCTAGCAGGAACTTTGACGGGGAGCTGTTTTTT
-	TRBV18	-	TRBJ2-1	CASSLIVEQFF	TGTGCCAGCTCGCTTATCGTAGAGCAGTTCTTC
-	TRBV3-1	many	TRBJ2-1	CASSQDHLAVGGEQFF	TGTGCCAGCAGCCAAGATCATCTAGCCGTGGGGGGTGAGCAGTTCTTC
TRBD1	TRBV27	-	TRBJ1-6	CASTSGTGNSPLHF	TGTGCCAGCACTTCCGGGACAGGGAATTCACCCCTCCACTTT
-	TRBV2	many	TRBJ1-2	CASSEAPRSYGYTF	TGTGCCAGCAGTGAAGCGCCCCGTTCCTATGGCTACACCTTC
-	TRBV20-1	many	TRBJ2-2	CSAIQGNTGELFF	TGCAGTGCTATCCAGGGGAACACCGGGGAGCTGTTTTTT
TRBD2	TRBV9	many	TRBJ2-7	CASSVSGRAPEQYF	TGTGCCAGCAGCGTGAGCGGGAGGGCCCCCGAGCAGTACTTC
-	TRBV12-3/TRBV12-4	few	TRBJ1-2	CASTPGPTFFPYGYTF	TGTGCCAGCACCCCGGGGCCCACCTTTTTCCCCTATGGCTACACCTTC
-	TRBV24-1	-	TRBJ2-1	CATSDPGRQSSYNEQFF	TGTGCCACCAGTGATCCAGGACGACAGAGCTCCTACAATGAGCAGTTCTTT